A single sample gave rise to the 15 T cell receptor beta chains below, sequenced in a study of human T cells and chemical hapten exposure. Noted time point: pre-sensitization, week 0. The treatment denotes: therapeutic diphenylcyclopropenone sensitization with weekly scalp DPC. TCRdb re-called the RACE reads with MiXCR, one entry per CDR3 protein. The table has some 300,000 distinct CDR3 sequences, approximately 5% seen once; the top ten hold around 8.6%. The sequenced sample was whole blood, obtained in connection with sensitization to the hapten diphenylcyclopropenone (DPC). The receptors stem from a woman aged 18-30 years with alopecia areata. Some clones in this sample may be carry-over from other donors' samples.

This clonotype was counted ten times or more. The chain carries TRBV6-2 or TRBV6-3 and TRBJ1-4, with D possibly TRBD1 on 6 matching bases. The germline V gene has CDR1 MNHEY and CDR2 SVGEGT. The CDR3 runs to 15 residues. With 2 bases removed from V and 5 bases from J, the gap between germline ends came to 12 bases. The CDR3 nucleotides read TGTGCCAGCAGTTACCTACAGGGACCGAATGAAAAACTGTTTTTT. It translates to CASSYLQGPNEKLFF.

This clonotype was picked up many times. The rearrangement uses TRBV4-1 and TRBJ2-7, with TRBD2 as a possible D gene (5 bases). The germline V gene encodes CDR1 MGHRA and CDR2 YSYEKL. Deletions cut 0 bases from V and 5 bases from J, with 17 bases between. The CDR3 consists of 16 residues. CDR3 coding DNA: TGCGCCAGCAGCCAAGATCCGATCGGGGAGTGGAACGAGCAGTACTTC. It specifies CASSQDPIGEWNEQYF.

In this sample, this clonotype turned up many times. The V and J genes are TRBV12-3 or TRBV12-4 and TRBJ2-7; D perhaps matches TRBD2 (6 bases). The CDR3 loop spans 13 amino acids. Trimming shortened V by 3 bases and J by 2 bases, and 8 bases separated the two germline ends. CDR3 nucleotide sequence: TGTGCCAGCAGTTTCGGGGGAACCTACGAGCAGTACTTC. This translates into CASSFGGTYEQYF.

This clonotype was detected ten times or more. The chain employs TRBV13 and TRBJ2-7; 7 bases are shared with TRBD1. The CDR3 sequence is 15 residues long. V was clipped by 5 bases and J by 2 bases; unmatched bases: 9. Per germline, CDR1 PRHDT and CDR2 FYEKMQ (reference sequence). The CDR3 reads CASSPLGQGAYEQYF. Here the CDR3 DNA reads TGTGCCAGCAGCCCCCTAGGGCAGGGGGCCTACGAGCAGTACTTC.

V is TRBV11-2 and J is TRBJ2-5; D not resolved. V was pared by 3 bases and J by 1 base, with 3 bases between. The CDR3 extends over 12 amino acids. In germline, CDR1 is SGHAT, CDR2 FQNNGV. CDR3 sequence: CASSFFQETQYF. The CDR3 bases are TGTGCCAGCAGCTTTTTCCAAGAGACCCAGTACTTC.

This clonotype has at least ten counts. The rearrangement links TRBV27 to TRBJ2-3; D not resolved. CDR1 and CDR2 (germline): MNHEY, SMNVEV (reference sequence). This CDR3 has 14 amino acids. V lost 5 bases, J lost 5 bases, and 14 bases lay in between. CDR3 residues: CASSPLSRKDTQYF. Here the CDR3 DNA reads TGTGCCAGCAGTCCCCTGTCGAGGAAAGATACGCAGTATTTT.

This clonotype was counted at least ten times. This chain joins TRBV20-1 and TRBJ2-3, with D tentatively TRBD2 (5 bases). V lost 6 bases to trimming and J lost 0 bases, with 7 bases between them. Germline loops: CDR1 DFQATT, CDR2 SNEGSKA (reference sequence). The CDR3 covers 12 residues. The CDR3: CSARGSTDTQYF. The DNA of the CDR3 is TGCAGTGCCCGAGGGAGCACAGATACGCAGTATTTT.

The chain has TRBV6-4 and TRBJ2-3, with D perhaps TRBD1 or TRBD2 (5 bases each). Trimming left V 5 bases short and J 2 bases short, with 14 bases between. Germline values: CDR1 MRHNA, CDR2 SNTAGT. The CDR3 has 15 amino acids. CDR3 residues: CASSPSAGTTDTQYF. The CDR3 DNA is TGTGCCAGCAGTCCCTCGGCAGGGACCACAGATACGCAGTATTTT.

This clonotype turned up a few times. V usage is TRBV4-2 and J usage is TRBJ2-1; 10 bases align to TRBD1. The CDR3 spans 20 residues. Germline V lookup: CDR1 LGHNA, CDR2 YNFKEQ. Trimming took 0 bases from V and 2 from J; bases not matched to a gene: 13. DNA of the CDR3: TGTGCCAGCAGCCAAGATCCCTGGACAGGGGGTTACCTAACCTACAATGAGCAGTTCTTC. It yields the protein CASSQDPWTGGYLTYNEQFF.

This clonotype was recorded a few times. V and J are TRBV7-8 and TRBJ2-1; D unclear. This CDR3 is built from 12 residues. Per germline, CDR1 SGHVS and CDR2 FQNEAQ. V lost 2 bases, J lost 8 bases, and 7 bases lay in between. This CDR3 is CASSLRVHEQFF. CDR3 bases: TGTGCCAGCAGCTTACGGGTCCATGAGCAGTTCTTC.

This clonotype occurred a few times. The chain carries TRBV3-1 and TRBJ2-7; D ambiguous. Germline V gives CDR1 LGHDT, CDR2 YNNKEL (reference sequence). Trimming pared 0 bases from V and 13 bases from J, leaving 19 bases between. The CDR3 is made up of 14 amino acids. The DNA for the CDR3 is TGTGCCAGCAGCCAAGATCGGCGTAGGGTCGTTCGCTACTTC. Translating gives CASSQDRRRVVRYF.

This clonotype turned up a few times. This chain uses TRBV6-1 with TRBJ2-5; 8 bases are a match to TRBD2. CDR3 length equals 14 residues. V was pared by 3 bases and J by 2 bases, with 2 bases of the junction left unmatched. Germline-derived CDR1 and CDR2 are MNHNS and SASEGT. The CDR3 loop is CASSDSGAQETQYF. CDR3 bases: TGTGCCAGCAGTGATAGCGGGGCACAAGAGACCCAGTACTTC.

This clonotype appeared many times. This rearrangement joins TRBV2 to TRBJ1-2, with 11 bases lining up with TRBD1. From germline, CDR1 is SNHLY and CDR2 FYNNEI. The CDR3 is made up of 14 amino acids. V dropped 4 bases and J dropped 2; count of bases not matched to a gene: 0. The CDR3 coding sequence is TGTGCCAGCAGTGGGACAGGGGGCAACTATGGCTACACCTTC. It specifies CASSGTGGNYGYTF. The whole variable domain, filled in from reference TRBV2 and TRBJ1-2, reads EPEVTQTPSHQVTQMGQEVILRCVPISNHLYFYWYRQILGQKVEFLVSFYNNEISEKSEIFDDQFSVERPDGSNFTLKIRSTKLEDSAMYFCASSGTGGNYGYTFGSGTRLTVV.

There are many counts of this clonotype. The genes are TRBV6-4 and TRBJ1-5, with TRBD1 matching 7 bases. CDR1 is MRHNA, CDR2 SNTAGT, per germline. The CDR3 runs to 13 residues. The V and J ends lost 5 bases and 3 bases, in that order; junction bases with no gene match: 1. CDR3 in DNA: TGTGCCAGCAGTACAGGGGCCAATCAGCCCCAGCATTTT. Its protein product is CASSTGANQPQHF.

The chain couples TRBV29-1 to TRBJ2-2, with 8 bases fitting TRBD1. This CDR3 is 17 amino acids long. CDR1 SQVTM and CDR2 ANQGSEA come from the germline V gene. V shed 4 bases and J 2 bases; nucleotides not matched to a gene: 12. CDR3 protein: CSVVGIGQGLNTGELFF. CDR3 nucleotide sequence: TGCAGCGTTGTGGGGATAGGACAGGGTCTCAACACCGGGGAGCTGTTTTTT.